The text below deals with one T cell receptor beta chain. The protocol was immunoSEQ multiplex PCR, while the TCRdb copy is restricted to in-frame clones and leaves out a portion. The sample consists of 58,000 or so clones, 70% to 90% of them appearing once. Germline V gene lookup returns CDR1 SGHVS and CDR2 FNYEAQ. V dropped 2 bases and J dropped 4; count of bases not matched to a gene: 3. This CDR3 spans 14 amino acids. The sample originates from a study of technical replicates of blood from several donors. This sequence joins TRBV7-6 and TRBJ2-3; TRBD2 matches at 7 bases. The clonotype originates from a human donor in good health. Some clones in this sample may be carry-over from other donors' samples. The sequencing sample was made of PBMCs. CDR3 region: CASSLQRGADTQYF. The CDR3 region has the DNA TGTGCCAGCAGCTTACAGCGGGGTGCAGATACGCAGTATTTT.